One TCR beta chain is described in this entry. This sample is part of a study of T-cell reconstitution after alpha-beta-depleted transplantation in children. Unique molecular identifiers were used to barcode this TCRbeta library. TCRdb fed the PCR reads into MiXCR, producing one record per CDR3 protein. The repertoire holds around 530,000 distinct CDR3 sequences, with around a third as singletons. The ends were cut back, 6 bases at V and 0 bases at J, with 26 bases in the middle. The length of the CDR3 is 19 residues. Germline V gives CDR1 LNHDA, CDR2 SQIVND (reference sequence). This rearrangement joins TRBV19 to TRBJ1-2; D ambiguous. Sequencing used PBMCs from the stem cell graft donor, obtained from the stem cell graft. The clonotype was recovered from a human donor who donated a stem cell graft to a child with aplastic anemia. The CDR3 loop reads CASRSLGPDSRGSNYGYTF. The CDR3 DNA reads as TGTGCCAGTAGGTCCCTCGGCCCTGACTCTCGTGGCTCTAACTATGGCTACACCTTC.